These 15 T cell receptor beta chains were all obtained from the same sample, sequenced in a study of human CD8 memory T cell subsets (TCRdb year 2020). A Human TCR Profiling Kit was used to prepare UMI-labeled 5' RACE TCRbeta libraries. TCRdb reprocessed the reads, so every CDR3 protein sequence counts as one entry and DNA is not shown. The sample table holds 6,500 to 7,000 distinct CDR3 sequences. Around a quarter of the sample is in the top ten clones. Sequencing was carried out using CD8+ T cells from PBMCs. The receptors derive from a human donor in good health.

The chain joins TRBV29-1 to TRBJ1-5; without DNA, the TCRdb call of TRBD1 cannot be checked. The germline V gene encodes CDR1 SQVTM and CDR2 ANQGSEA. The CDR3 has 15 residues. This CDR3 is CSVDIGLRGGQPQHF.

The gene calls are TRBV20-1 and TRBJ2-1; TCRdb calls TRBD2, which cannot be checked without DNA. CDR3 length: 14 amino acids. Looked up from germline, CDR1 is DFQATT and CDR2 is SNEGSKA (reference sequence). CDR3 residues: CSASTRGTYNEQFF.

V is TRBV7-9 and J is TRBJ2-7; TCRdb names TRBD1, which stays unverified in the absence of DNA. CDR1 and CDR2 (germline): SEHNR, FQNEAQ (reference sequence). CDR3 length equals 17 residues. This CDR3 reads CASSLIGGGKSSYEQYF. The variable domain in full, completed from reference TRBV7-9 and TRBJ2-7, reads DTGVSQNPRHKITKRGQNVTFRCDPISEHNRLYWYRQTLGQGPEFLTYFQNEAQLEKSRLLSDRFSAERPKGSFSTLEIQRTEQGDSAMYLCASSLIGGGKSSYEQYFGPGTRLTVT.

The chain links TRBV5-1 to TRBJ2-7. CDR3 length equals 13 residues. Germline V gene sequence: CDR1 SGHRS, CDR2 YFSETQ. The CDR3 is CASSLADDYEQYF.

The chain links TRBV5-1 to TRBJ1-1; as DNA is missing, the TRBD1 call by TCRdb cannot be tested. The CDR3 totals 15 residues. In germline, CDR1 is SGHRS, CDR2 YFSETQ. CDR3 sequence: CASSLEGRGNTEAFF.

The chain recombines TRBV2 with TRBJ2-5; TCRdb outputs TRBD2, but without DNA this stays unchecked. Germline lookup yields CDR1 SNHLY and CDR2 FYNNEI. CDR3 length: 14 residues. The CDR3 here is CASSLAGGQETQYF.

The gene calls are TRBV11-2 and TRBJ1-5. The CDR3 extends over 18 amino acids. Germline V gene lookup returns CDR1 SGHAT and CDR2 FQNNGV. CDR3: CASSLDGRGRAGLQPQHF.

According to its frequency, this clonotype is medium-sized (0.01 to 0.1%). The chain recombines TRBV3-1 with TRBJ2-2; TCRdb gives TRBD1 as the D gene, but with no DNA this cannot be confirmed. The germline V gene encodes CDR1 LGHDT and CDR2 YNNKEL (reference sequence). CDR3 length: 15 amino acids. The CDR3 region is CASRGQGSRTGELFF.

The chain recombines TRBV20-1 with TRBJ2-1; TCRdb lists TRBD2, though no DNA is available to test this call. From germline, CDR1 is DFQATT and CDR2 SNEGSKA (reference sequence). The CDR3 contains 14 residues. The CDR3 loop reads CSAPAESSYNEQFF.

The genes are TRBV14 and TRBJ2-3; TCRdb outputs TRBD1, but without DNA this stays unchecked. The CDR3 totals 13 residues. Germline CDR1 is SGHDN and CDR2 is FVKESK. CDR3: CASRIDPSDTQYF.

The V call is TRBV12-3 or TRBV12-4, the J call TRBJ2-7; TCRdb reports TRBD1, a call that lacks DNA to check it against. The CDR3 spans 15 residues. The CDR3 here is CASSLGPGASYEQYF.

V and J are TRBV20-1 and TRBJ2-1. This CDR3 spans 11 amino acids. Germline assignment: CDR1 DFQATT and CDR2 SNEGSKA (reference sequence). This CDR3 reads CSARPNNEQFF.

The chain combines TRBV7-8 with TRBJ2-7. CDR3 length: 13 amino acids. Germline CDR1 and CDR2: SGHVS and FQNEAQ. This CDR3 reads CASSLSGVYEQYF.

This chain connects TRBV29-1 to TRBJ2-1; with no DNA, the TCRdb D assignment of TRBD2 cannot be verified. CDR3 length equals 13 residues. Germline CDR1 SQVTM, CDR2 ANQGSEA. The CDR3 here is CSATGLANNEQFF.

This clonotype is identified as medium-sized from frequency. The rearrangement uses TRBV12-3 or TRBV12-4 and TRBJ2-3; the D gene TCRdb calls, TRBD2, cannot be checked with no DNA. CDR3 length equals 15 residues. Here the CDR3 reads CASSFTGGQADTQYF.